This entry concerns a single T cell receptor (beta chain). Its antigen is unidentified. This specimen belongs to a study of cytomegalovirus exposure and HLA in healthy donors. Study results and limitations: Cytomegalovirus-associated status was assigned to about 170 TCR beta chains. TCR beta chains associated with HLA were, in a later analysis, more clonally expanded than equally common others.

V was clipped by 4 bases and J by 3 bases, with 16 bases between them. The germline V gene has CDR1 MGHRA and CDR2 YSYEKL. The CDR3 covers 17 residues. Amplification used 60 Vbeta primers and 13 Jbeta primers. Study processing details: The count from a later analysis was 65 million to 90 million unique TCR beta chains, roughly 11 million of them shared. The method was immunoSEQ multiplex PCR; TCRdb's version includes in-frame clones alone and lacks a portion of them. For V, J and clone size, that table is used; D and trimming come from the DNA. The table lists 180,000 or so clones, 60% to 85% of them singletons, with 0.7% to 0.85% in the top ten.

The sequence came from a female donor in good health and CMV-seronegative. This chain uses TRBV4-1 with TRBJ2-6; D might be TRBD1 (6 bases). Sequencing was carried out using PBMCs. CDR3 amino acids: CASSPLQGRGGANVLTF. Here the CDR3 DNA reads TGCGCCAGCAGCCCGCTACAGGGTAGAGGTGGGGCCAACGTCCTGACTTTC.